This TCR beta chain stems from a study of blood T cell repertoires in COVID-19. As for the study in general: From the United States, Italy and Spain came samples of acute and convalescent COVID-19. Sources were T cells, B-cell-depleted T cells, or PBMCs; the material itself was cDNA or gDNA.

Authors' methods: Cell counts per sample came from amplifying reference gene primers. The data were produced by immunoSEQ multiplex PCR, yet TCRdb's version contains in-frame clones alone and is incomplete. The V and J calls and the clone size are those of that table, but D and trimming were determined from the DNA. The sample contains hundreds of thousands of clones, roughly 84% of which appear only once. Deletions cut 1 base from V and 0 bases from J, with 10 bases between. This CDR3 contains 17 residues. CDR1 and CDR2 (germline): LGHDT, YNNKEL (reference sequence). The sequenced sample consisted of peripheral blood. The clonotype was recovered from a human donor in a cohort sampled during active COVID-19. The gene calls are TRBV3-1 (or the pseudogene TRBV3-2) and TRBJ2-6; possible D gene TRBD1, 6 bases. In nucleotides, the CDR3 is TGTGCCAGCAGCCAAGTTTTAGGGGGCTCTGGGGCCAACGTCCTGACTTTC. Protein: CASSQVLGGSGANVLTF.